This note documents a single TCR beta chain sequence. What it binds is not known. Documented time point: persistent/refractory GD, antithyroid drugs over 5 years with positive TRAb. Scientists built the TCR library using RNA that was extracted from PBMCs. The entry originates in a study of regulatory T cells in long-lasting Graves disease. About the research overall: Those with persistent Graves' disease had received antithyroid drugs for over 5 years with positive TSH receptor antibodies.

Researchers made TCR beta libraries by using iRepertoire HTBI primers and running Arm-PCR on CDR3 regions. MiXCR, applied by TCRdb to the multiplex PCR reads, yields one record per CDR3 protein. The sample yields about 420,000 distinct CDR3 sequences, 20% to 25% seen once. Germline values: CDR1 PRHDT, CDR2 FYEKMQ (reference sequence). V was clipped by 2 bases and J by 7 bases, with 12 bases between them. The CDR3 contains 14 residues. Study conclusions and caveats: With persistent disease, TRBV28, TRBJ1-2 and TRBJ2-5 were the favored segments.

Specimen: peripheral blood mononuclear cells (PBMCs), collected when the disease was refractory, from a patient treated with antithyroid drugs. The receptor comes from a female donor with Graves disease. The rearrangement links TRBV13 to TRBJ2-1; D is perhaps TRBD2 (6 bases). The CDR3 DNA reads as TGTGCCAGCAGCTTACTTGGGGCGGGAAATGAGCAGTTCTTC. This gives the protein CASSLLGAGNEQFF. The variable domain in full, completed from reference TRBV13 and TRBJ2-1, reads AAGVIQSPRHLIKEKRETATLKCYPIPRHDTVYWYQQGPGQDPQFLISFYEKMQSDKGSIPDRFSAQQFSDYHSELNMSSLELGDSALYFCASSLLGAGNEQFFGPGTRLTVL.